These T cell receptor beta chains were read from a single sample in a study of regulatory T cells in long-lasting Graves disease. TCRdb re-analysed the multiplex PCR reads in MiXCR, keeping a single row per CDR3 protein. The data contain hundreds of thousands of distinct CDR3 sequences, 15% to 20% of them singletons. This sample also appeared in a second study, on T cells in Graves' hyperthyroidism and ophthalmopathy.

The input for sequencing was peripheral blood mononuclear cells (PBMCs), taken at new diagnosis, from a patient treated with antithyroid drugs. Source of these receptors: a young woman with Graves disease. Each CDR3 is given with its conserved first and last residue. A D gene is named only where the DNA matches it firmly. Part of the rows lack a size; the others show once, few, many or a class for expanded clones.

d_call	v_call	clone_size	j_call	cdr3_aa	cdr3_nt
TRBD2	TRBV28	NA	TRBJ2-1	CASTQVTSGSWYNEQFF	TGTGCCAGCACCCAGGTGACTAGCGGGAGTTGGTACAATGAGCAGTTCTTC
TRBD1	TRBV28	many	TRBJ1-1	CASREEGAVMAEAFF	TGTGCCAGCAGGGAAGAGGGGGCGGTAATGGCTGAAGCTTTCTTT
NA	TRBV24-1	NA	TRBJ1-3	CATSDPGTTGNTIYF	TGTGCCACCAGTGACCCCGGGACTACTGGAAACACCATATATTTT
NA	TRBV6-2/TRBV6-3	many	TRBJ2-7	CASSYGGPYEQYF	TGTGCCAGCAGTTACGGGGGGCCTTACGAGCAGTACTTC
NA	TRBV10-1	many	TRBJ1-1	CASSKTTGRTEAFF	TGCGCCAGCAGTAAGACAACCGGGCGAACTGAAGCTTTCTTT
NA	TRBV3-1	few	TRBJ2-1	CASSQAEDEQFF	TGTGCCAGCAGCCAAGCCGAGGATGAGCAGTTCTTC
NA	TRBV5-1	many	TRBJ1-1	CASSLDTWMNTEAFF	TGCGCCAGCAGCTTGGATACGTGGATGAACACTGAAGCTTTCTTT
NA	TRBV7-9	few	TRBJ2-7	CASSPPTLTLSYEQYF	TGTGCCAGCAGCCCCCCGACCCTGACTCTTTCCTACGAGCAGTACTTC
NA	TRBV5-1	few	TRBJ2-5	CASSLALREETQYF	TGCGCCAGCAGCTTGGCTCTGAGGGAAGAGACCCAGTACTTC
NA	TRBV12-3/TRBV12-4	many	TRBJ1-2	CASSFAQTYGYTF	TGTGCCAGCAGTTTTGCACAGACCTATGGCTACACCTTC
TRBD1	TRBV7-2	NA	TRBJ2-1	CASSLGQSRGEQFF	TGTGCCAGCAGCTTGGGACAGTCCAGAGGTGAGCAGTTCTTC
NA	TRBV5-1	few	TRBJ1-1	CASSVGTVNTEAFF	TGCGCCAGCAGCGTGGGGACGGTGAACACTGAAGCTTTCTTT
NA	TRBV24-1	many	TRBJ2-1	CATRSGNEQFF	TGTGCCACCAGGAGCGGTAATGAGCAGTTCTTC
NA	TRBV28	few	TRBJ2-2	CASGQVVGELFF	TGTGCCAGCGGGCAGGTTGTCGGGGAGCTGTTTTTT
NA	TRBV19	NA	TRBJ1-2	CASSIARVSTGRDDYGYTF	TGTGCCAGTAGTATCGCCCGGGTGTCAACAGGGAGGGACGACTATGGCTACACCTTC
NA	TRBV20-1	many	TRBJ2-1	CSAPRRGRDYEQFF	TGCAGTGCTCCGCGACGGGGCAGGGACTATGAGCAGTTCTTC
TRBD1	TRBV5-8	NA	TRBJ2-7	CASSLAGTGPYEQYF	TGTGCCAGCAGTTTAGCCGGGACAGGGCCCTACGAGCAGTACTTC
TRBD2	TRBV3-1	NA	TRBJ2-2	CASSQAAAGGTGELFF	TGTGCCAGCAGCCAAGCTGCGGCGGGAGGGACCGGGGAGCTGTTTTTT
NA	TRBV12-3/TRBV12-4	once	TRBJ1-1	CASSKPRTEAFF	TGTGCCAGCAGTAAACCCCGCACTGAAGCTTTCTTT
NA	TRBV5-6	few	TRBJ2-7	CASSAGDASYEQYF	TGTGCCAGCAGCGCAGGGGACGCCTCCTACGAGCAGTACTTC
NA	TRBV6-5	few	TRBJ2-2	CASSYSAQMDTGELFF	TGTGCCAGCAGTTACTCTGCGCAGATGGACACCGGGGAGCTGTTTTTT
TRBD1	TRBV11-2	many	TRBJ1-1	CASSPPPGAGGRETEAFF	TGTGCCAGCAGCCCCCCCCCTGGGGCAGGGGGCCGAGAAACTGAAGCTTTCTTT
NA	TRBV15	few	TRBJ1-4	CATSRNPQGPDEKLFF	TGTGCCACCAGCAGAAATCCCCAGGGGCCGGATGAAAAACTGTTTTTT
TRBD2	TRBV5-1	many	TRBJ2-1	CASSVTSAPPHEQFF	TGCGCCAGCAGCGTGACTAGCGCCCCGCCTCATGAGCAGTTCTTC
NA	TRBV7-9	NA	TRBJ1-1	CASSPQGGGISGTEAFF	TGTGCCAGCAGCCCCCAAGGGGGGGGCATTTCGGGCACTGAAGCTTTCTTT
TRBD2	TRBV4-1	NA	TRBJ2-1	CASSLAGGEGREENEQFF	TGCGCCAGCAGCCTTGCGGGGGGGGAGGGCCGTGAGGAGAATGAGCAGTTCTTC
NA	TRBV5-1	NA	TRBJ2-3	CASSFNRATDTQYF	TGCGCCAGCAGCTTTAATCGGGCGACAGATACGCAGTATTTT
NA	TRBV20-1	many	TRBJ1-1	CSAPGAGVTEAFF	TGCAGTGCCCCTGGGGCGGGGGTCACTGAAGCTTTCTTT
TRBD2	TRBV2	many	TRBJ2-1	CASRRASGPSNEQFF	TGTGCCAGCAGAAGAGCTAGCGGACCCTCCAATGAGCAGTTCTTC
NA	TRBV19	few	TRBJ1-1	CASSTGGVNTEAFF	TGTGCCAGTAGTACGGGGGGGGTGAACACTGAAGCTTTCTTT
TRBD2	TRBV6-1	NA	TRBJ2-5	CASRSGVLASGSPIKRETQYF	TGTGCCAGCCGAAGTGGGGTTCTGGCTAGCGGGAGCCCCATAAAACGAGAGACCCAGTACTTC
NA	TRBV18	NA	TRBJ2-5	CASSLRVPTSPQYF	TGTGCCAGCTCACTCCGGGTTCCTACCAGTCCCCAGTACTTC
NA	TRBV5-1	NA	TRBJ2-5	CASSSQGSETQYF	TGCGCCAGCAGCTCGCAGGGGTCAGAGACCCAGTACTTC
NA	TRBV7-6	many	TRBJ2-7	CASSPVGREGVEQYF	TGTGCCAGCAGCCCTGTGGGGCGGGAAGGTGTCGAGCAGTACTTC
NA	TRBV6-1	NA	TRBJ1-3	CASSVWPNTIYF	TGTGCCAGCAGTGTGTGGCCAAACACCATATATTTT
NA	TRBV6-1	many	TRBJ2-1	CASSRDPRSALGYNEQFF	TGTGCCAGCAGCCGGGACCCGAGGTCCGCTCTGGGTTACAATGAGCAGTTCTTC
TRBD1	TRBV18	NA	TRBJ1-3	CASSQGTGGTGNTIYF	TGTGCCAGCTCACAAGGGACAGGGGGCACTGGAAACACCATATATTTT
TRBD1	TRBV13	NA	TRBJ1-1	CASSLAGGWFDTEAFF	TGTGCCAGCAGCTTAGCAGGGGGGTGGTTCGACACTGAAGCTTTCTTT
NA	TRBV28	NA	TRBJ1-2	CASTPADIDYGYTF	TGTGCCAGCACCCCTGCGGACATTGACTATGGCTACACCTTC
NA	TRBV28	many	TRBJ1-2	CASSSTASRVGGYTF	TGTGCCAGCAGTTCCACCGCCTCACGAGTAGGTGGCTACACCTTC
NA	TRBV7-6	NA	TRBJ1-3	CASSFVDRNTIYF	TGTGCCAGCAGCTTCGTGGATAGGAACACCATATATTTT
TRBD1	TRBV29-1	NA	TRBJ1-1	CSSSSGGTEAFF	TGCAGCTCTAGTTCAGGGGGCACTGAAGCTTTCTTT
TRBD2	TRBV28	many	TRBJ2-7	CASSFGLASGLLFYEQYF	TGTGCCAGCAGTTTCGGGTTGGCTAGCGGGCTGCTCTTCTACGAGCAGTACTTC
TRBD1	TRBV11-3	NA	TRBJ2-1	CASSPSQGYNEQFF	TGTGCCAGCAGCCCGTCACAGGGGTACAATGAGCAGTTCTTC
TRBD2	TRBV20-1	many	TRBJ2-7	CSASSGNYEQYF	TGCAGTGCTTCTAGCGGAAACTACGAGCAGTACTTC
TRBD1	TRBV3-1	few	TRBJ2-4	CASSQVSQGVVIQYF	TGTGCCAGCAGCCAAGTGTCCCAGGGGGTGGTCATTCAGTACTTC
NA	TRBV7-2	NA	TRBJ2-1	CASRPGPNEQFF	TGTGCCAGCAGGCCCGGGCCCAATGAGCAGTTCTTC
NA	TRBV12-3/TRBV12-4	many	TRBJ2-2	CATQPGDYPGELFF	TGTGCCACCCAACCTGGGGATTATCCCGGGGAGCTGTTTTTT
TRBD1	TRBV6-1	many	TRBJ1-1	CASSAQQGRAFF	TGTGCCAGCAGTGCCCAACAGGGGAGGGCTTTCTTT
NA	TRBV28	NA	TRBJ2-5	CASSLILENQETQYF	TGTGCCAGCAGTTTAATCCTGGAGAACCAAGAGACCCAGTACTTC
TRBD1	TRBV5-1	many	TRBJ1-6	CASSALGQGRESPLHF	TGCGCCAGCAGCGCCCTCGGACAGGGCAGGGAATCACCCCTCCACTTT
NA	TRBV5-1	many	TRBJ1-6	CASSPRDVSSYNSPLHF	TGCGCCAGCAGCCCCCGGGACGTAAGCTCCTATAATTCACCCCTCCACTTT
TRBD2	TRBV28	few	TRBJ2-1	CTSSFPAGVGNEQFF	TGTACCAGCAGTTTCCCCGCGGGAGTGGGGAATGAGCAGTTCTTC
NA	TRBV7-2	many	TRBJ2-1	CASSLTTNEQFF	TGTGCCAGCAGCCTGACCACCAATGAGCAGTTCTTC
TRBD1	TRBV20-1	many	TRBJ1-5	CSARARDRPNQPQHF	TGCAGTGCTAGAGCCCGGGACAGACCAAATCAGCCCCAGCATTTT